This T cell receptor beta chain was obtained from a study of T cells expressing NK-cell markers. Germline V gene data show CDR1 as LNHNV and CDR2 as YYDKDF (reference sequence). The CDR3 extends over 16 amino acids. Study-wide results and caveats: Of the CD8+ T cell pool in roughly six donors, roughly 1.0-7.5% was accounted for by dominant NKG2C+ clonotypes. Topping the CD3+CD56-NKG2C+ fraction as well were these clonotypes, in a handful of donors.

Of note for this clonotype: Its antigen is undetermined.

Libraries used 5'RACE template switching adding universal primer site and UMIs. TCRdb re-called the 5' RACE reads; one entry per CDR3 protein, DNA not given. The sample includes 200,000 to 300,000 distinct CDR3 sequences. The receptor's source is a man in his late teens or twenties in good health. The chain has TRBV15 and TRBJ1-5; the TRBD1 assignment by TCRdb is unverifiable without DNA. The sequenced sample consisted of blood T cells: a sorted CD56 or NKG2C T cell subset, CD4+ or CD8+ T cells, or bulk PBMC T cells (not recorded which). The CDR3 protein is CATSRDNDRGLMPQHF.